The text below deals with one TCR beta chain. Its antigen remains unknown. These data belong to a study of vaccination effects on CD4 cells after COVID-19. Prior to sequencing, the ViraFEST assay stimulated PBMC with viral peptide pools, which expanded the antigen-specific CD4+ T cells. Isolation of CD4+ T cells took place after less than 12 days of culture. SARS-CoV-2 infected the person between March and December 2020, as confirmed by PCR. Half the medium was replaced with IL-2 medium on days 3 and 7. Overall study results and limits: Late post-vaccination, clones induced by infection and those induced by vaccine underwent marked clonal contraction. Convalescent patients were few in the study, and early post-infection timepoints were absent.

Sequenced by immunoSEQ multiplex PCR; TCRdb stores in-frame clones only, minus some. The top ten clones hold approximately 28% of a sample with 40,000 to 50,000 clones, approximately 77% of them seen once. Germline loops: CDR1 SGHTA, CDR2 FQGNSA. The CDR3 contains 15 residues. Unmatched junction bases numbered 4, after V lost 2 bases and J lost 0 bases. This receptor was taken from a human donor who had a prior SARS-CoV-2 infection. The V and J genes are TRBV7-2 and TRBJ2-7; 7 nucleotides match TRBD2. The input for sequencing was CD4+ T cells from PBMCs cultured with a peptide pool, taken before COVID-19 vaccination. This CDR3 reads CASSLRRGSSYEQYF. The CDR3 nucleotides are TGTGCCAGCAGCTTAAGGCGGGGGAGCTCCTACGAGCAGTACTTC.